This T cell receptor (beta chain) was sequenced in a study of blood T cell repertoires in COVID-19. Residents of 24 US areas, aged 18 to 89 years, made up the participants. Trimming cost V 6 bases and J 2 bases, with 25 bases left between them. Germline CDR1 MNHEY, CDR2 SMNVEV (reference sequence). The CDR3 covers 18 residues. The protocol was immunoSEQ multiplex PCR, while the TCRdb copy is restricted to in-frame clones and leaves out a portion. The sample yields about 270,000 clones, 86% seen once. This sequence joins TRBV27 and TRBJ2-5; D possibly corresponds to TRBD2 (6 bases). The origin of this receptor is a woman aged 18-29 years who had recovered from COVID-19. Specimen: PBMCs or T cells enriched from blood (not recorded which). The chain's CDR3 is CASRKYDSGDNWQETQYF. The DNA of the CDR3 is TGTGCCAGCAGGAAATACGACTCGGGGGATAACTGGCAAGAGACCCAGTACTTC.